The next 21 T cell receptor beta chains were all read from a single sample in a study of blood T cells in healthy people across ages. A second PCR of about 7 to 12 cycles used a sample-barcoded 5' primer and a J-beta primer mix. TCRdb reprocessed the 5' RACE reads via MiXCR and lists one record per CDR3 protein. The sample has 650,000 to 1,000,000 distinct CDR3 sequences, around 34% seen once. Sequenced input: blood. The receptors derive from a man aged 18 to 29 in good health.

The rearrangement uses TRBV30 and TRBJ2-3; no clear D gene. V gave up 1 base and J gave up 5 bases, with 10 bases separating them. CDR1 and CDR2 from the germline V gene are GTSNPN and SVGIG (reference sequence). This CDR3 has 13 residues. DNA of the CDR3: TGTGCCTGGAGTGCGTCTACAAGAGATACGCAGTATTTT. It encodes CAWSASTRDTQYF. The full variable domain, with the rest looked up from reference TRBV30 and TRBJ2-3, is SQTIHQWPATLVQPVGSPLSLECTVEGTSNPNLYWYRQAAGRGLQLLFYSVGIGQISSEVPQNLSASRPQDRQFILSSKKLLLSDSGFYLCAWSASTRDTQYFGPGTRLTVL.

This chain joins TRBV18 and TRBJ2-7, with 10 bases matching TRBD2. Germline V CDR1 and CDR2: KGHSH, LQKENI. Losses at the gene ends were 4 bases for V and 0 bases for J; bases not matched to a gene: 9. The CDR3 covers 17 residues. CDR3 DNA sequence: TGTGCCAGCTCACGGGCCCCTAGCGGGGGCACCTCCTACGAGCAGTACTTC. Translated, it gives CASSRAPSGGTSYEQYF.

This clonotype has a count of ten or more. This chain links TRBV10-3 with TRBJ1-2; 7 nucleotides match TRBD1. The CDR3 loop spans 14 amino acids. With V trimmed by 6 bases and J by 0 bases, 4 bases remained unmatched. The germline V gene encodes CDR1 ENHRY and CDR2 SYGVKD. CDR3 protein: CAIRTGASNYGYTF. CDR3 sequence (DNA): TGTGCCATCAGAACAGGGGCCTCTAACTATGGCTACACCTTC.

The chain uses TRBV9 and TRBJ1-2, with TRBD1 identical over 7 bases. The germline V gene encodes CDR1 SGDLS and CDR2 YYNGEE. The CDR3 contains 16 residues. The V segment lost 3 bases and the J segment 2 bases; nucleotides outside the gene matches: 10. The CDR3 nucleotides read TGTGCCAGCAGCGGATACGGACAGGCGAAAAACTATGGCTACACCTTC. It codes for CASSGYGQAKNYGYTF.

The J gene is TRBJ2-3, the V gene TRBV7-2, with D unresolved. Per germline, CDR1 SGHTA and CDR2 FQGNSA. The CDR3 loop spans 18 amino acids. Trimming removed 3 bases at V and 2 bases at J, with 21 bases between. The chain's CDR3 is CASSFEYRGPTHTDTQYF. The CDR3 region has the DNA TGTGCCAGCAGCTTCGAGTATAGAGGACCGACTCACACAGATACGCAGTATTTT.

There are many counts of this clonotype. This rearrangement joins TRBV10-3 to TRBJ2-1, with 10 bases that match TRBD2. Germline CDR1 reads ENHRY; CDR2 reads SYGVKD. The junction had 2 bases not matched to a gene; V was cut back by 4 bases and J by 5 bases. The CDR3 sequence is 14 residues long. CDR3: CAISGLAGHNEQFF. Here the CDR3 DNA reads TGTGCCATCAGTGGACTAGCGGGCCACAATGAGCAGTTCTTC.

At least ten counts were recorded for this clonotype. The chain combines TRBV29-1 with TRBJ1-2; the D is unclear. CDR1 and CDR2 from the germline V gene are SQVTM and ANQGSEA. There are 12 residues in the CDR3. V was clipped by 3 bases and J by 2 bases, with 7 bases between them. The CDR3 here is CSVDSRNYGYTF. Here the CDR3 DNA reads TGCAGCGTTGACAGCAGGAACTATGGCTACACCTTC.

The chain links TRBV9 to TRBJ1-2; 8 bases are a match to TRBD1. Trimming took 5 bases from V and 7 from J; bases not matched to a gene: 13. The CDR3 loop spans 15 amino acids. CDR1 is SGDLS and CDR2 is YYNGEE in the germline V gene. DNA for the CDR3: TGTGCCAGCAGAAAAGGACAGGGTTTATCTTCTGGCTACACCTTC. This gives the protein CASRKGQGLSSGYTF.

CDR3 amino acids: CASSPTFYGYTF. The CDR3 DNA is TGTGCCAGCAGCCCCACCTTCTATGGCTACACCTTC. The chain recombines TRBV9 with TRBJ1-2; no clear D gene. V lost 4 bases and J lost 4, with 8 bases in between. The CDR3 has 12 residues. Germline values: CDR1 SGDLS, CDR2 YYNGEE.

V usage is TRBV5-1 and J usage is TRBJ2-5; D is unclear. The CDR3 runs 14 residues. Trimming pared 5 bases from V and 2 bases from J, leaving 13 bases between. Germline CDR1 and CDR2: SGHRS and YFSETQ. Here the CDR3 reads CASREGLRQETQYF. In DNA form, the CDR3 reads TGCGCCAGCAGGGAAGGTCTCAGACAAGAGACCCAGTACTTC.

This clonotype was seen repeatedly, ten times or more. The chain's CDR3 is CASSPRDRGQEEQYF. CDR3 sequence (DNA): TGTGCCAGCAGTCCCCGGGACAGGGGTCAAGAAGAGCAGTACTTC. This chain uses TRBV12-3 or TRBV12-4 with TRBJ2-7, with 10 bases fitting TRBD1. This CDR3 comprises 15 residues. Unmatched junction bases numbered 11, after V lost 5 bases and J lost 7 bases.

The CDR3 coding sequence is TGTGCCAGCAGTGCCCCAAGAGGGGACACTGAAGCTTTCTTT. This translates into CASSAPRGDTEAFF. The chain is built from TRBV25-1 and TRBJ1-1, with D possibly being TRBD1 (5 bases). CDR3 length: 14 residues. Germline values: CDR1 MGHDK, CDR2 SYGVNS. Trimming shortened V by 4 bases and J by 3 bases, and 12 bases separated the two germline ends.

On this clonotype itself: At one of its ends the junction is not consistent with the germline gene, which may arise from a read error. This sequence joins TRBV5-6 and TRBJ1-2; D unresolved. Germline assignment: CDR1 SGHDT and CDR2 YYEEEE. The CDR3 covers 16 residues. The CDR3: CANSFGGVVSNYGYTF. CDR3 sequence (DNA): TGTGCCAACAGCTTCGGTGGCGTGGTCTCCAACTATGGCTACACCTTC.

This clonotype occurred a few times. The V gene is TRBV6-6, the J gene TRBJ1-5; D is uncertain. Germline V gene data show CDR1 as MNHNY and CDR2 as SVGAGI (reference sequence). The CDR3 extends over 12 amino acids. The V and J ends lost 2 bases and 3 bases respectively, with 2 bases between them. The CDR3 DNA follows: TGTGCCAGCAGTTACGTCAATCAGCCCCAGCATTTT. Its translation: CASSYVNQPQHF.

The chain is built from TRBV9 and TRBJ1-1, with unresolved D. The CDR3 runs to 13 residues. CDR1 and CDR2 from the germline V gene are SGDLS and YYNGEE. The V and J ends lost 1 base and 0 bases respectively, with 4 bases between them. The CDR3 sequence: CASSVLLNTEAFF. The DNA of the CDR3 is TGTGCCAGCAGCGTACTGTTGAACACTGAAGCTTTCTTT.

This clonotype was seen once. The chain couples TRBV14 to TRBJ2-1, with a possible D match to TRBD2 (5 bases). The CDR3 length is 14 residues. Germline CDR1 reads SGHDN; CDR2 reads FVKESK. V lost 0 bases, J lost 13 bases, and 16 bases lay in between. The CDR3 loop is CASSQDSVFETQFF. DNA of the CDR3: TGTGCCAGCAGCCAAGATAGCGTTTTTGAGACCCAGTTCTTC.

This clonotype was seen at least ten times. This chain connects TRBV7-2 to TRBJ1-2; 11 bases map to TRBD1. The CDR3 is made up of 17 amino acids. V shed 1 base and J 2 bases; nucleotides not matched to a gene: 6. The germline gives CDR1 SGHTA, CDR2 FQGNSA. CDR3 sequence (DNA): TGTGCCAGCAGCTTAGGGGACAGGGGGACCCTAAACTATGGCTACACCTTC. Translating it yields CASSLGDRGTLNYGYTF.

This chain uses TRBV24-1 with TRBJ1-5; no clear D. Deletions cut 3 bases from V and 0 bases from J, with 8 bases between. Germline CDR1 reads KGHDR; CDR2 reads SFDVKD. The CDR3 sequence is 15 residues long. CDR3 sequence (DNA): TGTGCCACCAGTGATGGGAGGTATAGCAATCAGCCCCAGCATTTT. It translates to CATSDGRYSNQPQHF.

The chain links TRBV24-1 to TRBJ2-2, with D maybe TRBD1 (5 bases). Germline V lookup: CDR1 KGHDR, CDR2 SFDVKD. The CDR3 loop spans 14 amino acids. V lost 1 base and J 5 bases, leaving 7 bases between the germline ends. CDR3 region: CATSDFRETGELFF. For the CDR3, the DNA is TGTGCCACCAGTGATTTCAGGGAAACCGGGGAGCTGTTTTTT.

As for this clonotype: It differs at one base from a far larger clone, so likely a read error. The rearrangement uses TRBV6-6 and TRBJ2-3; no clear D gene. V lost 7 bases and J 6 bases, leaving 11 bases between the germline ends. The germline V gene encodes CDR1 MNHNY and CDR2 SVGAGI (reference sequence). This CDR3 contains 12 residues. As DNA, the CDR3 is TGTGCCAGCAATCCCCAAGGGGATACGCAGTATTTT. Translation: CASNPQGDTQYF.

V usage is TRBV7-2 and J usage is TRBJ2-7; no clear D. Per the germline V gene, CDR1 is SGHTA and CDR2 is FQGNSA. This CDR3 contains 16 residues. The V end lost 1 base, the J end lost 0 bases, and 13 bases lay between the germline ends. In nucleotides, the CDR3 is TGTGCCAGCAGCTTAGGTCTCGGTATTAGCTCCTACGAGCAGTACTTC. Amino acid sequence: CASSLGLGISSYEQYF.